The text below deals with one T cell receptor beta chain. As yet, its antigen is unknown. This record belongs to a study of T cell responses to AZD1222 COVID-19 vaccine. Overall study: Second-dose timings of about 4 or about 12 weeks were pooled. Regarding the study as a whole: Most donors were white British and more were female, and clonal diversity was possibly underestimated.

Trimming pared 5 bases from V and 2 bases from J, leaving 8 bases between. The CDR3 consists of 13 residues. Method: immunoSEQ multiplex PCR; TCRdb's copy keeps in-frame clones and lacks some. The sample lists more than 100,000 clones; 93% were seen once. This TCR derives from an adult in good health. This rearrangement joins TRBV12-3 or TRBV12-4 to TRBJ2-3, with D perhaps TRBD1 (5 bases). Sequences were derived from peripheral blood, sampled on day 0 of AZD1222 vaccination. CDR3 sequence: CASSRQFTDTQYF. In DNA form, the CDR3 reads TGTGCCAGCAGTCGACAGTTCACAGATACGCAGTATTTT.